These 22 T cell receptor beta chains originate from one sample sequenced in a study of chemoradiotherapy in HPV16-positive cancers. Produced via immunoSEQ multiplex PCR; TCRdb's table is partial and in-frame only. The table records 25,000 to 35,000 clones, around 83% of them present only once. Sequencing was performed on blood, taken from a patient who underwent chemoradiotherapy. The origin of the receptors is a human donor with HPV-associated anogenital cancer.

The V call is TRBV7-6, the J call TRBJ1-1; D unclear. Trimming took off 1 base at V and 1 base at J, with 10 bases between the two ends. CDR1 SGHVS and CDR2 FNYEAQ come from the germline V gene. The CDR3 is made up of 15 amino acids. The CDR3 sequence: CASSLVQAPNTEAFF. The CDR3 DNA is TGTGCCAGCAGCTTAGTGCAGGCCCCGAACACTGAAGCTTTCTTT.

This clone was recorded a few times. The V gene is TRBV6-1, the J gene TRBJ2-1; perhaps D is TRBD1 or TRBD2 (5 bases each). The CDR3 covers 13 residues. V dropped 6 bases and J dropped 6 bases, with 12 bases sitting between them. Per germline, CDR1 MNHNS and CDR2 SASEGT. This chain's CDR3 is CASRGDGVNEQFF. The CDR3 DNA is TGTGCCAGCAGGGGGGACGGGGTCAATGAGCAGTTCTTC.

This sequence joins TRBV7-2 and TRBJ2-7; D call uncertain. There are 14 residues in the CDR3. V was trimmed by 1 base and J by 5 bases, leaving 12 bases between them. Germline V gene lookup returns CDR1 SGHTA and CDR2 FQGNSA. The CDR3 sequence: CASSLDRTSDEQYF. CDR3 DNA: TGTGCCAGCAGCTTAGACAGAACGTCCGACGAGCAGTACTTC.

A few counts support this clone. The DNA for the CDR3 is TGTGCCAGCAGCTTAGACAGTTCACCCCTCCACTTT. Translating it yields CASSLDSSPLHF. The V call is TRBV7-9, the J call TRBJ1-6; D not certain. Germline CDR1 reads SEHNR; CDR2 reads FQNEAQ (reference sequence). Between the trimmed V and J ends, which lost 1 base and 9 bases, there was a span of 4 bases. This CDR3 region has 12 residues.

In this sample, this clone turned up once. The chain has TRBV4-2 and TRBJ1-1; D is possibly TRBD1 (6 bases). The CDR3 covers 15 residues. Germline CDR1 is LGHNA and CDR2 is YNFKEQ. Trimming pared 0 bases from V and 4 bases from J, leaving 12 bases between. DNA for the CDR3: TGTGCCAGCAGCCAAGAGGACAGCTCGAGCACTGAAGCTTTCTTT. Protein product: CASSQEDSSSTEAFF.

The chain recombines TRBV6-5 with TRBJ2-5; D remains unclear. The J call may be in error: the DNA end matches TRBJ2-7 better. The CDR3 loop spans 12 amino acids. The germline V gene has CDR1 MNHEY and CDR2 SVGAGI. DNA of the CDR3: TGTGCCAGCAGATCGACCTCCTACGAGCAGTACTTC. This gives the protein CASRSTSYEQYF.

This rearrangement joins TRBV7-6 to TRBJ2-7; 7 bases are a match to TRBD1. Trimming at V came to 3 bases and at J to 3 bases, leaving 2 bases not matched to a gene. There are 13 residues in the CDR3. Germline lookup yields CDR1 SGHVS and CDR2 FNYEAQ. The CDR3 bases are TGTGCCAGCAGCTTCCGGGACAGCTACGAGCAGTACTTC. This codes for CASSFRDSYEQYF.

This chain joins TRBV7-9 and TRBJ2-7; D is possibly TRBD2 (6 bases). V was pared by 5 bases and J by 0 bases, with 17 bases between. Germline CDR1 is SEHNR and CDR2 is FQNEAQ (reference sequence). The CDR3 covers 16 residues. For the CDR3, the DNA is TGTGCCAGCAGCCCCGGGGGTGGGTCGGTCTCCTACGAGCAGTACTTC. It yields the protein CASSPGGGSVSYEQYF.

This chain connects TRBV15 to TRBJ2-7; TRBD1 is a possible D gene (6 bases). Germline CDR1 and CDR2: LNHNV and YYDKDF (reference sequence). The CDR3 is made up of 16 amino acids. V was clipped by 3 bases and J by 6 bases, with 21 bases between them. The CDR3 DNA reads as TGTGCCACCAGCAGGCTACTAAACAGGGCGGAAGGCGAGCAGTACTTC. This gives the protein CATSRLLNRAEGEQYF.

The V and J genes are TRBV5-6 and TRBJ2-1; D not resolved. The CDR3 runs 15 residues. Deletions cut 4 bases from V and 4 bases from J, with 15 bases between. CDR1 and CDR2 from the germline V gene are SGHDT and YYEEEE. The CDR3 protein is CASSDGSSRYNEQFF. The CDR3 DNA reads as TGTGCCAGCAGCGACGGTAGTAGTCGATACAATGAGCAGTTCTTC.

This clone was seen once. The CDR3: CASSLAGITRTQYF. The CDR3 DNA is TGTGCCAGCAGCTTAGCGGGAATCACGCGGACCCAGTACTTC. The chain has TRBV7-2 and TRBJ2-5; unclear D gene. Germline V gene sequence: CDR1 SGHTA, CDR2 FQGNSA. V was pared by 0 bases and J by 7 bases, with 12 bases between. This CDR3 is 14 amino acids long.

CDR3 protein: CASSLDGTVAYEQYF. The CDR3 bases are TGCGCCAGCAGCTTGGACGGGACGGTCGCCTACGAGCAGTACTTC. V gene TRBV5-1 combines with J gene TRBJ2-5, with D perhaps matching TRBD1 or TRBD2 (5 bases each). The J call may not be correct, given that the DNA end is closer to TRBJ2-7. Germline loops: CDR1 SGHRS, CDR2 YFSETQ. The CDR3 is 15 amino acids.

The chain uses TRBV19 and TRBJ1-2; TRBD1 aligns across 9 bases. The V gene end was trimmed by 10 bases and the J gene end by 6 bases; junction bases not matched to a gene: 15. CDR3 size: 15 residues. Germline V CDR1 and CDR2: LNHDA, SQIVND (reference sequence). The CDR3 DNA reads as TGTGCCACTCAGACTGGCGGACAGGGGAGCCATGGCTACACCTTC. Its translation is CATQTGGQGSHGYTF.

This rearrangement joins TRBV27 to TRBJ2-7; D remains ambiguous. CDR1 is MNHEY and CDR2 is SMNVEV in the germline V gene (reference sequence). This CDR3 comprises 11 residues. V was clipped by 8 bases and J by 0 bases, with 5 bases between them. The chain's CDR3 is CASWSSYEQYF. The CDR3 DNA follows: TGTGCCAGCTGGAGCTCCTACGAGCAGTACTTC.

This clone was counted a single time. The chain has TRBV27 and TRBJ1-1, with D perhaps matching TRBD1 (6 bases). The CDR3 contains 15 residues. Trimming removed 8 bases from V and 1 base from J, with 17 bases in between. Germline CDR1 reads MNHEY; CDR2 reads SMNVEV (reference sequence). In DNA, the CDR3 is TGTGCCAGCGGAAAGATTACGGGACAGAACACTGAAGCTTTCTTT. Protein: CASGKITGQNTEAFF.

This clone was seen only once. The J gene is TRBJ1-3, the V gene TRBV9; a weak D match, TRBD1 (5 bases). The CDR3 runs 17 residues. CDR1 and CDR2 from the germline V gene are SGDLS and YYNGEE. Trimming left V 1 base short and J 4 bases short, with 18 bases between. Written as DNA, the CDR3 is TGTGCCAGCAGCGTACACCCTGGGGGGGGAGGAGGAAACACCATATATTTT. Amino acid sequence: CASSVHPGGGGGNTIYF.

V usage is TRBV19 and J usage is TRBJ2-1, with 10 bases lining up with TRBD1. Germline V gene lookup returns CDR1 LNHDA and CDR2 SQIVND (reference sequence). J was trimmed by 5 bases and V by 3 bases; bases with no gene match: 7. The CDR3 runs to 16 residues. The CDR3 sequence is CASSIEGQGKDNEQFF. The CDR3 DNA follows: TGTGCCAGTAGTATCGAGGGACAGGGGAAGGACAATGAGCAGTTCTTC.

The count of this clone is one. V gene TRBV6-5 combines with J gene TRBJ2-5; the D gene is possibly TRBD1 (5 bases). This CDR3 has 15 amino acids. The germline V and J ends were trimmed by 0 bases and 4 bases, with 12 bases remaining between them. CDR1 and CDR2 (germline): MNHEY, SVGAGI. Written as DNA, the CDR3 is TGTGCCAGCAGTTACTCGGGGCAATTGGGAGAGACCCAGTACTTC. Protein product: CASSYSGQLGETQYF.

This chain links TRBV27 with TRBJ1-4; D is uncertain. This CDR3 has 12 amino acids. V shed 7 bases and J shed 10 bases, with 13 bases lying between them. CDR1 and CDR2 (germline): MNHEY, SMNVEV (reference sequence). Here the CDR3 reads CASNSPSGKLFF. In nucleotides, the CDR3 is TGTGCCAGCAATTCGCCCTCGGGAAAACTGTTTTTT.

This chain joins TRBV28 and TRBJ2-3; no clear D gene. This CDR3 is 12 amino acids long. The V end lost 0 bases, the J end lost 4 bases, and 2 bases lay between the germline ends. The germline gives CDR1 MDHEN, CDR2 SYDVKM. Here the CDR3 reads CASSLWPDTQYF. Written as DNA, the CDR3 is TGTGCCAGCAGTTTATGGCCAGATACGCAGTATTTT.

The rearrangement uses TRBV4-3 and TRBJ2-7; 10 nucleotides match TRBD1. Germline V gene sequence: CDR1 LGHNA, CDR2 YSLEER. The CDR3 is 17 residues long. Losses at the gene ends were 0 bases for V and 5 bases for J; bases not matched to a gene: 10. As DNA, the CDR3 is TGCGCCAGCAGCCAAGAGGTCTCCGGGACAGGGGTGGACGAGCAGTACTTC. Translation gives CASSQEVSGTGVDEQYF.

The chain carries TRBV5-1 and TRBJ2-1, with 14 positions matching TRBD2. The CDR3 has 19 residues. The V gene end was trimmed by 3 bases and the J gene end by 0 bases; junction bases not matched to a gene: 8. The germline V gene has CDR1 SGHRS and CDR2 YFSETQ. The chain's CDR3 is CASSSFGTSGSSSYNEQFF. The CDR3 region has the DNA TGCGCCAGCAGCTCGTTCGGGACTAGCGGGAGTAGCTCCTACAATGAGCAGTTCTTC.